The present T cell receptor beta chain was sequenced within a study of shared clonotypes between healthy human individuals. This was a deep-level run. Template amounts of 250 to 350 ng DNA, 25,000 to 35,000 T cell genomes, were employed in unsorted PBMC replicate PCRs. Assay: immunoSEQ multiplex PCR; the TCRdb copy retains only in-frame clones and omits some. Among roughly 510,000 clones listed, over 60% were seen once. This CDR3 has 15 amino acids. CDR1 KGHSH and CDR2 LQKENI come from the germline V gene. Trimming stripped 2 bases from V and 0 bases from J, with 10 bases between. The genes are TRBV18 and TRBJ1-1; D gene unclear. The source is a woman in her 40s in good health. Some clones in this sample may be carry-over from other donors' samples. The sequencing input was PBMCs. In DNA, the CDR3 is TGTGCCAGCTCACCAGGACGGGCCGTGAACACTGAAGCTTTCTTT. This codes for CASSPGRAVNTEAFF.